This TCR beta chain was captured by sequencing in a study of beta chain features in type 1 diabetes. Whole-study results and caveats: TCRB repertoires of naive, central memory and Treg cells appeared more similar among patients than among healthy donors. Lower insertion and higher deletion counts appeared at VDJ junctions in type 1 diabetes patients.

From germline, CDR1 is SGHTA and CDR2 FQGNSA. V was trimmed by 0 bases and J by 0 bases, leaving 9 bases between them. The CDR3 runs 16 residues. All of the isolated RNA was reverse transcribed, so expressed TCRB transcripts were sequenced. Profiling relied on immunoSEQ multiplex PCR, and the TCRdb table lists in-frame clones only, not all of them. Seen here are around 430,000 clones, approximately 28% observed once, and the top ten hold around 0.065%. A remark on this clone: The antigen is unknown.

The material sequenced was naive CD4+ T cells from blood. The chain recombines TRBV7-2 with TRBJ2-1, with D perhaps matching TRBD2 (5 bases). The sequence was obtained from a man aged 18 to 35 in good health. The CDR3 protein is CASSLAVASSYNEQFF. The CDR3 region has the DNA TGTGCCAGCAGCTTAGCGGTAGCGAGCTCCTACAATGAGCAGTTCTTC.